A selection of T cell receptor beta chains follows, all from one sample in a study of immune evolution from preneoplasia to lung adenocarcinoma. Data came from immunoSEQ multiplex PCR; TCRdb stores just in-frame clones and leaves some out. The table has 10,000 to 13,000 clones, roughly four fifths seen once; the top ten hold 2.5% to 4%. The sample comprised FFPE minimally invasive lung adenocarcinoma tissue. Receptor source: a person between 70 and 80 years old with lung adenocarcinoma. Both conserved end residues are part of each CDR3. D genes are given only for firm matches.

CDR3 protein | D gene | J gene | V gene
CASSQERGVAGGNFNEQFF | TRBD2 | TRBJ2-1 | TRBV4-2
CASSFGQGAATEAFF | TRBD1 | TRBJ1-1 | TRBV5-1
CASSTSGGAETQYF | TRBD2 | TRBJ2-5 | TRBV18
CASKQGTDQGETQYF | - | TRBJ2-5 | TRBV5-1
CASSFFIDRANTEAFF | TRBD1 | TRBJ1-1 | TRBV28
CASRKAGSASGNTIYF | - | TRBJ1-3 | TRBV19
CATQGGGVKHNEQFF | - | TRBJ2-1 | TRBV28
CASSLVGSSNEQFF | - | TRBJ2-1 | TRBV6-6
CASSSPGQGDEKLFF | TRBD1 | TRBJ1-4 | TRBV27
CAWGTGAEKLFF | TRBD1 | TRBJ1-4 | TRBV30
CASSLTLAGELFF | - | TRBJ2-2 | TRBV7-9
CASSLAGVGGANVLTF | - | TRBJ2-6 | TRBV7-6
CASSFRGREYNEQFF | TRBD1 | TRBJ2-1 | TRBV5-6
CASDRVGTEAFF | TRBD1 | TRBJ1-1 | TRBV2
CASSPLRGEGETQYF | - | TRBJ2-5 | TRBV18
CASSLYLNSPLHF | - | TRBJ1-6 | TRBV7-3
CASSYSRQGREKLFF | TRBD1 | TRBJ1-4 | TRBV6-6
CASSPPVRGQSNEKLFF | TRBD1 | TRBJ1-4 | TRBV18
CASRAEEGAVYGYTF | - | TRBJ1-2 | TRBV12-2
CASSIGGQGQETQYF | TRBD1 | TRBJ2-5 | TRBV19
CASKGTGTGPVAFF | TRBD1 | TRBJ1-1 | TRBV2
CAWSVAGRYNEQFF | - | TRBJ2-1 | TRBV30
CASSLTAGGSDQPQHF | TRBD1 | TRBJ1-5 | TRBV7-8
CASKIGDEQFF | - | TRBJ2-1 | TRBV5-1
CASSPRADSYEQYF | - | TRBJ2-7 | TRBV5-1
CASSPGTDNEKLFF | TRBD1 | TRBJ1-4 | TRBV18
CAWSGRQIEVFF | - | TRBJ1-2 | TRBV30
CASSWDRDQPQHF | TRBD1 | TRBJ1-5 | TRBV27
CASSYRGSTNEKLFF | - | TRBJ1-4 | TRBV6-5
CASSVQGGSYNEQFF | - | TRBJ2-1 | TRBV7-9
CATSNLPGQYNEKLFF | TRBD1 | TRBJ1-4 | TRBV15
CASSFRPGRNTEAFF | - | TRBJ1-1 | TRBV7-2
CASSPWVGRRAGYGYTF | - | TRBJ1-2 | TRBV11-2
CASSPLGTEGGFEQYF | - | TRBJ2-7 | TRBV18
CASSSLGTGAKNIQYF | TRBD1 | TRBJ2-4 | TRBV28
CASSPAPGTLNEQFF | - | TRBJ2-1 | TRBV7-3
CASSSSGTGSHEQYF | TRBD1 | TRBJ2-7 | TRBV28
CATRTGEQPQHF | TRBD1 | TRBJ1-5 | TRBV2
CASSLGRGEPQHF | - | TRBJ1-5 | TRBV5-4
CASSDRGGGTEAFF | - | TRBJ1-1 | TRBV6-1
CASSRLAGANVLTF | - | TRBJ2-6 | TRBV7-8
CASSLAVTSSQDTQYF | TRBD2 | TRBJ2-3 | TRBV11-1
CASSQTGVRYESTDTQYF | - | TRBJ2-3 | TRBV14
CASSQDPAGGIQPQHF | - | TRBJ1-5 | TRBV4-1
CASSLPGTEAFF | - | TRBJ1-1 | TRBV28
CASSFRGRDTQYF | - | TRBJ2-3 | TRBV28
CASTFSGQGGEQYF | TRBD1 | TRBJ2-7 | TRBV28
CASSLQETQYF | - | TRBJ2-5 | TRBV5-6
CASSPRSGAYEQYF | - | TRBJ2-7 | TRBV18
CASSLGFSNQPQHF | - | TRBJ1-5 | TRBV13